The 14 T cell receptor beta chains below were found in one sample sequenced in a study of PD-L1 blockade in urothelial cancer. The table came from immunoSEQ multiplex PCR; TCRdb's copy has only in-frame clones and leaves some out. The data show roughly 26,000 clones, with around nine tenths seen just once and around 2.9% held by the top ten. Sequencing used PBMCs, obtained around atezolizumab (anti-PD-L1) treatment. All receptors derive from a man in his fifties or sixties with urothelial cancer.

The chain joins TRBV23-1 to TRBJ1-2, with 10 nucleotides matching TRBD1. TRBV23-1 counts as an open reading frame of uncertain function. V dropped 0 bases and J dropped 6; count of bases not matched to a gene: 1. The CDR3 runs 14 residues. The CDR3 loop reads CASSQSDRGDGYTF. In nucleotides, the CDR3 is TGCGCCAGCAGTCAATCGGACAGGGGGGATGGCTACACCTTC.

This clone has just one count. The chain carries TRBV10-3 and TRBJ1-2; D is possibly TRBD1 (6 bases). Germline V gene lookup returns CDR1 ENHRY and CDR2 SYGVKD. Between the trimmed V and J ends, which lost 4 bases and 4 bases, there was a span of 7 bases. The CDR3 has 12 amino acids. The CDR3 spells CAISGDTYGYTF. The CDR3 bases are TGTGCCATCAGTGGGGACACCTATGGCTACACCTTC.

V and J are TRBV2 and TRBJ2-7; 7 positions agree with TRBD1. The CDR3 totals 14 residues. From germline, CDR1 is SNHLY and CDR2 FYNNEI. J gave up 5 bases and V 3 bases, and 7 bases lay outside the gene matches. DNA for the CDR3: TGTGCCAGCAGTGAGGAACAGGGGTACAACGAGCAGTACTTC. Its protein product is CASSEEQGYNEQYF. The whole variable domain, remainder taken from reference TRBV2 and TRBJ2-7, is EPEVTQTPSHQVTQMGQEVILRCVPISNHLYFYWYRQILGQKVEFLVSFYNNEISEKSEIFDDQFSVERPDGSNFTLKIRSTKLEDSAMYFCASSEEQGYNEQYFGPGTRLTVT.

This chain joins TRBV7-9 and TRBJ2-1, with no clear D. Per germline, CDR1 SEHNR and CDR2 FQNEAQ (reference sequence). The CDR3 runs to 15 residues. The ends were cut back, 1 base at V and 6 bases at J, with 13 bases in the middle. The chain's CDR3 is CASSLVGTAINEQFF. CDR3 nucleotides: TGTGCCAGCAGCTTAGTAGGCACAGCTATCAATGAGCAGTTCTTC.

The rearrangement links TRBV18 to TRBJ2-2; possibly TRBD2 for D (5 bases). Trimming took off 3 bases at V and 6 bases at J, with 11 bases between the two ends. Germline CDR1 and CDR2: KGHSH and LQKENI. The CDR3 is made up of 14 amino acids. CDR3 sequence reads: CASSPRPEAGELFF. The CDR3 region has the DNA TGTGCCAGCTCACCTCGCCCGGAGGCCGGGGAGCTGTTTTTT.

The chain recombines TRBV5-1 with TRBJ2-3; tentative D call: TRBD2 (5 bases). This CDR3 has 13 residues. The V end lost 5 bases, the J end lost 7 bases, and 14 bases lay between the germline ends. The germline V gene has CDR1 SGHRS and CDR2 YFSETQ. CDR3: CASRLTEAYTQYF. For the CDR3, the DNA is TGCGCCAGCAGACTTACGGAGGCCTATACGCAGTATTTT.

This rearrangement joins TRBV19 to TRBJ2-4, with TRBD2 matching 14 bases. V gave up 6 bases and J gave up 8 bases; unmatched junction bases: 0. The CDR3 consists of 13 residues. Germline V gene lookup returns CDR1 LNHDA and CDR2 SQIVND (reference sequence). The CDR3 nucleotides read TGTGCCAGTAGGACTAGCGGGGGGGACATTCAGTACTTC. Translating it yields CASRTSGGDIQYF.

V is TRBV5-1 and J is TRBJ2-7; TRBD2 matches 12 bases. V lost 4 bases and J lost 1; bases outside the gene matches: 6. The germline gives CDR1 SGHRS, CDR2 YFSETQ. CDR3 length equals 16 residues. In nucleotides, the CDR3 is TGCGCCAGCAGCCGAACCGGGACTAGCGGGTCCTACGAGCAGTACTTC. This codes for CASSRTGTSGSYEQYF.

The rearrangement joins TRBV6-5 to TRBJ1-1, with 7 positions matching TRBD1. The CDR3 covers 15 residues. From germline, CDR1 is MNHEY and CDR2 SVGAGI. The V and J ends lost 2 bases and 1 base, in that order; junction bases with no gene match: 4. The CDR3 DNA reads as TGTGCCAGCAGTTACACCCGGACAGGGAACACTGAAGCTTTCTTT. Amino acid sequence: CASSYTRTGNTEAFF.

The V and J genes are TRBV19 and TRBJ2-7, with 9 bases that match TRBD2. V trimming: 4 bases; J trimming: 1 base; junction bases outside the gene matches: 5. Germline loops: CDR1 LNHDA, CDR2 SQIVND (reference sequence). This CDR3 comprises 15 residues. The CDR3 here is CASSTAGGRSYEQYF. CDR3 DNA sequence: TGTGCCAGTAGTACAGCGGGAGGACGGTCCTACGAGCAGTACTTC.

This chain uses TRBV5-6 with TRBJ1-1, with TRBD1 matching over 10 bases. CDR1 and CDR2 from the germline V gene are SGHDT and YYEEEE. The CDR3 is made up of 16 amino acids. The V and J ends lost 4 bases and 0 bases, in that order; junction bases with no gene match: 6. CDR3 amino acids: CASSTRQGALNTEAFF. The CDR3 DNA follows: TGTGCCAGCAGCACAAGACAGGGGGCGTTGAACACTGAAGCTTTCTTT.

This clone was picked up one time. Here the CDR3 reads CASSIDPAGRTGELFF. The CDR3 DNA reads TGTGCCAGTAGTATCGACCCGGCAGGGAGGACCGGGGAGCTGTTTTTT. V and J are TRBV19 and TRBJ2-2; possibly TRBD2 for D (6 bases). CDR1 is LNHDA and CDR2 is SQIVND in the germline V gene (reference sequence). The CDR3 consists of 16 residues. Between the trimmed V and J ends, which lost 3 bases and 5 bases, there was a span of 16 bases.

This chain joins TRBV6-5 and TRBJ2-5; 7 bases fit TRBD1. V lost 0 bases to trimming and J lost 5 bases; unmatched junction nucleotides: 6. The CDR3 has 15 residues. CDR1 MNHEY and CDR2 SVGAGI come from the germline V gene. The CDR3 protein is CASSYSETGSETQYF. CDR3 coding DNA: TGTGCCAGCAGTTACTCTGAGACAGGGTCCGAGACCCAGTACTTC.

V gene TRBV10-2 combines with J gene TRBJ2-7; the match to TRBD2 covers 9 bases. CDR1 is WSHSY, CDR2 SAAADI, per germline. The CDR3 spans 14 residues. V trimming: 5 bases; J trimming: 6 bases; junction bases outside the gene matches: 8. The CDR3 loop reads CASSPTGTSSEQYF. CDR3 in DNA: TGCGCCAGCAGTCCAACCGGGACTAGCTCCGAGCAGTACTTC.